This T cell receptor (beta chain) was sequenced during a study of PD-L1 blockade in urothelial cancer. Study details: Earlier, patients had received 0 to 3 chemotherapy regimens. When blood samples were assessed, the median T cell count was about 130,000.

Time point reported: peripheral blood 6 weeks after treatment start. Pretreatment and on-treatment blood mononuclear cell samples were taken, totaling between 1 and 8 time points per patient. In germline, CDR1 is LGHNA, CDR2 YNFKEQ. The CDR3 totals 16 residues. J lost 5 bases, V lost 3 bases, and 8 bases had no gene match. Every PCR got spiked synthetic TCR analog templates. Data came from immunoSEQ multiplex PCR; TCRdb stores just in-frame clones and leaves some out. The profile shows 25,000 to 35,000 clones, 70% to 80% of them singletons. The specimen was PBMCs, collected around atezolizumab (anti-PD-L1) treatment. This rearrangement joins TRBV4-2 to TRBJ1-4, with 8 bases that match TRBD1. This TCR was recovered from a man aged 65-85 years with urothelial cancer. CDR3: CASSHSGTGDNEKLFF. The CDR3 nucleotides read TGTGCCAGCAGCCACTCCGGGACAGGAGACAATGAAAAACTGTTTTTT.